One sample yielded the 10 T cell receptor beta chains listed below, sequenced in a study of shared clonotypes between healthy human individuals. Clones were sequenced by immunoSEQ multiplex PCR, and TCRdb holds only the in-frame ones, with some missing. The top ten hold more than 0.1% of the sample, which has some 2 million clones, 90% to 95% seen once. Material for sequencing was naive CD4+ T cells sorted from blood. Subset in this sample: CD45RA+ positively selected. The receptor set was obtained from a man between 18 and 29 years old in good health.

The V gene is TRBV5-1, the J gene TRBJ1-1, with D possibly matching TRBD1 (5 bases). This CDR3 comprises 12 residues. Trimming left V 1 base short and J 12 bases short, with 13 bases between. Germline CDR1 and CDR2: SGHRS and YFSETQ. As DNA, the CDR3 is TGCGCCAGCAGCTTGAGTGGGGGAGAGTCTTTCTTT. This translates into CASSLSGGESFF. Variable domain in full (rest from reference TRBV5-1 and TRBJ1-1): KAGVTQTPRYLIKTRGQQVTLSCSPISGHRSVSWYQQTPGQGLQFLFEYFSETQRNKGNFPGRFSGRQFSNSRSEMNVSTLELGDSALYLCASSLSGGESFFGQGTRLTVV.

The V call is TRBV6-5, the J call TRBJ1-1; 7 bases agree with TRBD1. Germline CDR1 is MNHEY and CDR2 is SVGAGI. The trim removed 4 bases at V and 4 bases at J, leaving 9 bases unmatched. The CDR3 spans 15 residues. The CDR3 reads CASSSDRWGATEAFF. The CDR3 DNA reads as TGTGCCAGCAGTTCGGACAGGTGGGGAGCCACTGAAGCTTTCTTT.

A single count supports this clone. This sample includes further DNA sequences coding for the same CDR3. This chain joins TRBV7-2 and TRBJ1-5; D is unclear. The CDR3 has 13 amino acids. Trimming stripped 2 bases from V and 7 bases from J, with 9 bases between. CDR1 and CDR2 from the germline V gene are SGHTA and FQGNSA. CDR3 sequence (DNA): TGTGCCAGCAGCTTATGGGGTGACCAGCCCCAGCATTTT. Its translation is CASSLWGDQPQHF.

Here the CDR3 reads CASSAEGSTGELFF. As DNA, the CDR3 is TGCGCCAGCAGCGCCGAAGGTAGCACCGGGGAGCTGTTTTTT. The J gene is TRBJ2-2, the V gene TRBV5-1, with D unclear. V was trimmed by 4 bases and J by 4 bases, leaving 11 bases between them. CDR1 and CDR2 (germline): SGHRS, YFSETQ. This CDR3 is 14 amino acids long.

The rearrangement joins TRBV9 to TRBJ1-4; D is possibly TRBD1 (6 bases). The CDR3 covers 16 residues. The germline V and J ends were trimmed by 0 bases and 5 bases, with 14 bases remaining between them. From germline, CDR1 is SGDLS and CDR2 YYNGEE. The CDR3 DNA sequence: TGTGCCAGCAGCGTAGAGGAGGACAGCAGGAATGAAAAACTGTTTTTT. Its translation: CASSVEEDSRNEKLFF.

The rearrangement uses TRBV30 and TRBJ1-1; TRBD1 aligns across 7 bases. CDR3 length equals 12 residues. Trimming removed 6 bases from V and 4 bases from J; junction bases left unmatched: 5. Germline values: CDR1 GTSNPN, CDR2 SVGIG (reference sequence). The CDR3 protein is CACDPGGTEAFF. CDR3 nucleotides: TGTGCCTGTGACCCAGGGGGCACTGAAGCTTTCTTT.

The J gene is TRBJ1-6, the V gene TRBV7-8; 7 bases are shared with TRBD1. J was trimmed by 5 bases and V by 6 bases; bases with no gene match: 10. CDR1 and CDR2 from the germline V gene are SGHVS and FQNEAQ. The CDR3 has 16 residues. The CDR3 bases are TGTGCCAGCAGTCGAACCGGGACAGAGAATAATTCACCCCTCCACTTT. Amino acids: CASSRTGTENNSPLHF.

V usage is TRBV6-1 and J usage is TRBJ2-7, with D perhaps TRBD1 (5 bases). Trimming stripped 7 bases from V and 2 bases from J, with 12 bases between. Germline V CDR1 and CDR2: MNHNS, SASEGT. CDR3 length: 13 residues. CDR3 sequence: CASTKGLAYEQYF. In DNA, the CDR3 is TGTGCCAGCACTAAGGGGTTGGCCTACGAGCAGTACTTC.

The gene calls are TRBV7-9 and TRBJ2-3, with 8 bases lining up with TRBD1. V shed 6 bases and J 3 bases; nucleotides not matched to a gene: 14. The germline CDR1 and CDR2 sequences are SEHNR and FQNEAQ (reference sequence). This CDR3 is 17 amino acids long. The CDR3 DNA is TGTGCCAGCAGACCAACCCAACAGGGGGGCGAAACAGATACGCAGTATTTT. Translated, it gives CASRPTQQGGETDTQYF.

The chain joins TRBV5-1 to TRBJ1-1; 7 bases are a match to TRBD1. The V gene's germline CDR1 is SGHRS and CDR2 YFSETQ. The CDR3 is 15 amino acids. V was clipped by 4 bases and J by 4 bases; unmatched bases: 10. CDR3: CASSTSDRMSTEAFF. Written as DNA, the CDR3 is TGCGCCAGCAGCACTTCGGACAGGATGAGCACTGAAGCTTTCTTT. The full variable domain, completed using reference TRBV5-1 and TRBJ1-1, is KAGVTQTPRYLIKTRGQQVTLSCSPISGHRSVSWYQQTPGQGLQFLFEYFSETQRNKGNFPGRFSGRQFSNSRSEMNVSTLELGDSALYLCASSTSDRMSTEAFFGQGTRLTVV.